This T cell receptor (beta chain) was obtained from a study of blood T cell repertoires in COVID-19. At the level of the study: The study drew acute and convalescent COVID-19 samples from the United States, Italy and Spain. From T cells, B-cell-depleted T cells, or PBMCs came the material, which was cDNA or gDNA.

As processed by the authors: Using reference gene primer amplification, nucleated cell counts were estimated. Assay: immunoSEQ multiplex PCR; the TCRdb copy retains only in-frame clones and omits some. That table furnishes V, J and clone size, whereas the DNA furnished D and trimming. The sample holds tens of thousands of clones; around nine tenths are singletons and the top ten take about 11%. Sequenced: peripheral blood. The receptor comes from a human donor in a cohort sampled during active COVID-19. The donor label of this sample is uncertain.

The DNA of the CDR3 is TGTGCCAGCAGCTTATGGAGGAACACTGAAGCTTTCTTT. It yields the protein CASSLWRNTEAFF. The chain couples TRBV5-6 to TRBJ1-1; D remains ambiguous. The V and J ends lost 2 bases and 1 base respectively, with 6 bases between them. This CDR3 is built from 13 residues. Per germline, CDR1 SGHDT and CDR2 YYEEEE.